This entry is about one T cell receptor (beta chain). Its specificity is unknown. The protocol was immunoSEQ multiplex PCR, while the TCRdb copy is restricted to in-frame clones and leaves out a portion. Of some 150,000 clones listed, more than 85% are singletons. This sample was included in a study of T cell responses to AZD1222 COVID-19 vaccine. Study-wide points: Two AZD1222 administrations were followed by greater Spike-specific TCR breadth and depth. Dominant CD4 TCR responses targeted spike regions 160-218 and 743-854. Within unmutated variant regions lay the reported targets of nearly half of spike-specific TCRs.

The CDR3 contains 15 residues. Germline CDR1 and CDR2: SGHDT and YYEEEE. With 3 bases clipped from V and 7 bases from J, the junction kept 10 bases outside the gene matches. Pooling of second doses given at about 4 or about 12 weeks was done. Here the sequenced sample was peripheral blood, taken 28 days after the second AZD1222 dose. This receptor was obtained from an adult who received the AZD1222 COVID-19 vaccine. This sequence joins TRBV5-6 and TRBJ1-2, with TRBD1 matching over 9 bases. CDR3 sequence reads: CASSYGTGKSGGYTF. The CDR3 bases are TGTGCCAGCAGCTATGGGACAGGGAAATCGGGTGGCTACACCTTC.